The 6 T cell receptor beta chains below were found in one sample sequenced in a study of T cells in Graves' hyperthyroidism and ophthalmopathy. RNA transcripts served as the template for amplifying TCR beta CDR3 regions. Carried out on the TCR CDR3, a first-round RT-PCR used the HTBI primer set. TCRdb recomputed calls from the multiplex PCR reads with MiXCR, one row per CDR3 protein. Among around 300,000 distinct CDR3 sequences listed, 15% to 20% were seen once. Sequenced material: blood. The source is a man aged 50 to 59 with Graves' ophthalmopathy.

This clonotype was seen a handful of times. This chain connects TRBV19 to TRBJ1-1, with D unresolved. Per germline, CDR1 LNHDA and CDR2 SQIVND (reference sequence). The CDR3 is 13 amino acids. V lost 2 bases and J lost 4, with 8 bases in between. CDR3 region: CASSILSGTEAFF. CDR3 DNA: TGTGCCAGTAGTATATTAAGTGGCACTGAAGCTTTCTTT. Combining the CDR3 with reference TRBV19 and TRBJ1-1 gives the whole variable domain DGGITQSPKYLFRKEGQNVTLSCEQNLNHDAMYWYRQDPGQGLRLIYYSQIVNDFQKGDIAEGYSVSREKKESFPLTVTSAQKNPTAFYLCASSILSGTEAFFGQGTRLTVV.

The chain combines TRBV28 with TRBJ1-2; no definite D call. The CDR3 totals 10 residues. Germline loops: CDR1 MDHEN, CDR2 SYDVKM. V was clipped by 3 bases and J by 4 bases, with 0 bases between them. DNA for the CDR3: TGTGCCAGCAGTTTCTATGGCTACACCTTC. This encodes CASSFYGYTF.

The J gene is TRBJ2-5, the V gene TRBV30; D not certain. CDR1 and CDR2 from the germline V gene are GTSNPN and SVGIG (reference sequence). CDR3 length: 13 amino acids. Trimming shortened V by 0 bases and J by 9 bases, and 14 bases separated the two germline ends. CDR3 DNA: TGTGCCTGGAGTGTAGGAAACTCTGGGGCCCAGTACTTC. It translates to CAWSVGNSGAQYF.

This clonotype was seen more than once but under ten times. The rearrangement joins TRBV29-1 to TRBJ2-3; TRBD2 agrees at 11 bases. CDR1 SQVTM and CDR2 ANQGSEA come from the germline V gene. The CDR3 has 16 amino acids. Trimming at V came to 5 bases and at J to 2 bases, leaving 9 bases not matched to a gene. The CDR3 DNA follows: TGCAGCGTTCGGCCGGGACTAGCGGACCCCACAGATACGCAGTATTTT. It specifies CSVRPGLADPTDTQYF.

The CDR3 here is CAIGLAGATDTQYF. CDR3 nucleotide sequence: TGTGCCATTGGTCTAGCGGGAGCTACAGATACGCAGTATTTT. This chain connects TRBV6-2 or TRBV6-3 to TRBJ2-3; 10 positions match TRBD2. The length of the CDR3 is 14 residues. Germline CDR1 reads MNHEY; CDR2 reads SVGEGT. V lost 10 bases to trimming and J lost 3 bases; unmatched junction nucleotides: 7.

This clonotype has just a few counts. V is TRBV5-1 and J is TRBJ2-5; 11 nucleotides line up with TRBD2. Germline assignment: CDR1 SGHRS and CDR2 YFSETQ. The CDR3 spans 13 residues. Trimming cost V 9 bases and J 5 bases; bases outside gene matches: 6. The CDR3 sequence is CATSLAGVETQYF. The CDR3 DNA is TGCGCCACCTCACTAGCGGGAGTCGAGACCCAGTACTTC. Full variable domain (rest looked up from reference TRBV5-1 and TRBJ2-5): KAGVTQTPRYLIKTRGQQVTLSCSPISGHRSVSWYQQTPGQGLQFLFEYFSETQRNKGNFPGRFSGRQFSNSRSEMNVSTLELGDSALYLCATSLAGVETQYFGPGTRLLVL.